Listed here are 4 T cell receptor beta chains from one sample, sequenced in a study of T cell responses to AZD1222 COVID-19 vaccine. Assay used: immunoSEQ multiplex PCR; TCRdb lists only in-frame clones, some missing. The repertoire holds 100,000 to 120,000 clones, with 85% to 90% as singletons. The specimen comprised peripheral blood, sampled 28 days after the second AZD1222 dose. Source of these receptors: an adult who received the AZD1222 COVID-19 vaccine.

The chain uses TRBV7-2 and TRBJ1-5, with 7 bases lining up with TRBD1. CDR1 SGHTA and CDR2 FQGNSA come from the germline V gene. This CDR3 spans 15 amino acids. The ends lost 2 bases at V and 7 bases at J; junction bases unmatched: 8. CDR3 DNA: TGTGCCAGCAGCTTACAGGGGGGGGCGGGGCAGCCCCAGCATTTT. This gives the protein CASSLQGGAGQPQHF.

This chain joins TRBV5-1 and TRBJ2-7, with D possibly matching TRBD1 (5 bases). The CDR3 is 14 residues long. The germline gives CDR1 SGHRS, CDR2 YFSETQ. Trimming shortened V by 3 bases and J by 2 bases, and 12 bases separated the two germline ends. The CDR3 loop reads CASSSSQGPYEQYF. The CDR3 nucleotides are TGCGCCAGCAGCTCCTCCCAGGGCCCCTACGAGCAGTACTTC.

This chain uses TRBV15 with TRBJ2-7; maybe TRBD1 (6 bases). The CDR3 has 14 amino acids. Trimming took 1 base from V and 2 from J, leaving 9 bases between them. Germline V gene sequence: CDR1 LNHNV, CDR2 YYDKDF (reference sequence). The DNA for the CDR3 is TGTGCCACCAGCAGAGGGTGGGACACCTACGAGCAGTACTTC. Protein product: CATSRGWDTYEQYF.

This clone was observed a handful of times. This rearrangement joins TRBV6-5 to TRBJ1-6; 7 nucleotides line up with TRBD1. The CDR3 spans 14 residues. Germline CDR1 and CDR2: MNHEY and SVGAGI. Unmatched junction bases numbered 7, after V lost 7 bases and J lost 7 bases. The CDR3 sequence is CASKSGQLNSPLHF. For the CDR3, the DNA is TGTGCCAGCAAGTCGGGACAGTTGAATTCACCCCTCCACTTT.